Below, 11 T cell receptor beta chains from the same sample are listed, as sequenced in a study of low-dose radiotherapy and immunotherapy resistance in tumors. Time point reported: after trial treatment. The treatment denotes: LDRT plus nivolumab, ipilimumab, low-dose cyclophosphamide and aspirin (RACIN trial). TRAV- and TRBV-specific primers were used for first-strand cDNA, which covered alpha and beta chains. Amplification, which lasted 20 PCR cycles, used a constant-region primer and V-primer adapter to amplify TCRs. TCRdb re-analysed the reads in MiXCR, keeping a single row per CDR3 protein. Counted here are tens of thousands of distinct CDR3 sequences, 20% to 25% occurring once; the ten biggest clones make up around 13%. The source was PBMCs, collected after low-dose radiotherapy plus immunotherapy. These receptor sequences come from a female donor with ovarian cancer.

This clonotype occurred many times. The chain joins TRBV7-6 to TRBJ2-3, with a possible D match to TRBD1 (6 bases). CDR3 length: 15 residues. Trimming cost V 5 bases and J 2 bases, with 14 bases left between them. The germline V gene encodes CDR1 SGHVS and CDR2 FNYEAQ. This CDR3 is CASSMGDTHTDTQYF. The CDR3 region has the DNA TGTGCCAGCAGCATGGGGGACACACACACAGATACGCAGTATTTT.

At least ten counts were recorded for this clonotype. The chain combines TRBV6-2 or TRBV6-3 with TRBJ2-3; 9 positions agree with TRBD2. Germline-derived CDR1 and CDR2 are MNHEY and SVGEGT. After removal of 8 bases from V and 8 bases from J, the junction contained 14 bases not matched to a gene. There are 15 residues in the CDR3. In DNA, the CDR3 is TGTGCCAGCGGCAAAGCGGGGGGAGGCTTCGGTACGCAGTATTTT. Translating it yields CASGKAGGGFGTQYF.

The chain uses TRBV19 and TRBJ1-1; possibly TRBD1 for D (6 bases). Trimming cost V 4 bases and J 5 bases, with 17 bases left between them. The CDR3 has 15 residues. Germline V gene data show CDR1 as LNHDA and CDR2 as SQIVND (reference sequence). CDR3 nucleotides: TGTGCCAGTAGTACCGCACAGGGAATGGGGACTGAAGCTTTCTTT. As protein: CASSTAQGMGTEAFF.

This clonotype was counted ten times or more. The chain recombines TRBV20-1 with TRBJ2-1, with 12 positions matching TRBD2. The CDR3 length is 15 residues. Looked up from germline, CDR1 is DFQATT and CDR2 is SNEGSKA (reference sequence). The V segment lost 5 bases and the J segment 6 bases; nucleotides outside the gene matches: 8. Written as DNA, the CDR3 is TGCAGTGCTCACCGACTAGCGGGAGTCCCCAATGAGCAGTTCTTC. Protein sequence: CSAHRLAGVPNEQFF.

This clonotype was picked up many times. The V call is TRBV4-3, the J call TRBJ1-3; D ambiguous. Germline V gene sequence: CDR1 LGHNA, CDR2 YSLEER. The V and J ends lost 3 bases and 2 bases respectively, with 14 bases between them. The CDR3 covers 16 residues. This chain's CDR3 is CASSHPQIPAGNTIYF. The CDR3 DNA sequence: TGCGCCAGCAGCCACCCACAGATCCCCGCTGGAAACACCATATATTTT.

Comments on this clonotype: The junction departs from the called germline gene at one end, perhaps through a read error. CDR3 DNA sequence: TGTGCTAGCAGCTCGGGACTAGCGCCTCTGGAGACCCAGTACTTC. It is translated as CASSSGLAPLETQYF. The chain joins TRBV7-6 to TRBJ2-5, with TRBD2 matching over 10 bases. The germline CDR1 and CDR2 sequences are SGHVS and FNYEAQ. The CDR3 spans 15 residues. Looking up the rest from reference TRBV7-6 and TRBJ2-5 gives the full variable domain: GAGVSQSPRYKVTKRGQDVALRCDPISGHVSLYWYRQALGQGPEFLTYFNYEAQQDKSGLPNDRFSAERPEGSISTLTIQRTEQRDSAMYRCASSSGLAPLETQYFGPGTRLLVL.

This clonotype was detected a few times. The chain joins TRBV6-1 to TRBJ2-2; D is unresolved. CDR1 and CDR2 from the germline V gene are MNHNS and SASEGT. The CDR3 loop spans 13 amino acids. V was trimmed by 7 bases and J by 6 bases, leaving 12 bases between them. CDR3 sequence: CASTGARAGELFF. The CDR3 DNA reads as TGTGCCAGCACCGGAGCCCGGGCCGGGGAGCTGTTTTTT.

This clonotype was picked up many times. The chain carries TRBV18 and TRBJ2-4; D not resolved. V lost 2 bases and J lost 0, with 14 bases in between. The CDR3 totals 17 residues. Germline V lookup: CDR1 KGHSH, CDR2 LQKENI. CDR3 sequence: CASSPGRNLLAKNIQYF. In DNA form, the CDR3 reads TGTGCCAGCTCACCAGGACGAAATCTCCTAGCCAAAAACATTCAGTACTTC.

Note on this clonotype: A far larger clone is just one base off, so this is likely a read error. The V gene is TRBV6-5, the J gene TRBJ1-2; weak D call: TRBD1 (5 bases). V shed 6 bases and J shed 1 base, with 15 bases lying between them. CDR3 size: 15 residues. CDR1 MNHEY and CDR2 SVGAGI come from the germline V gene. The CDR3 is CASSLETVHNYGYTF. CDR3 nucleotide sequence: TGTGCCAGCAGCCTCGAGACAGTCCATAACTATGGCTACACCTTC.

Ten or more counts support this clonotype. The V gene is TRBV29-1, the J gene TRBJ2-1, with 12 bases aligning to TRBD2. This CDR3 region has 15 residues. Germline CDR1 reads SQVTM; CDR2 reads ANQGSEA. J was trimmed by 9 bases and V by 7 bases; bases with no gene match: 13. In nucleotides, the CDR3 is TGCAGCGGAGCCCGGACTAGCGGGAATCAGGGTGAGCAGTTCTTC. This gives the protein CSGARTSGNQGEQFF.

This clonotype was seen a few times. The chain links TRBV29-1 to TRBJ2-1; 12 bases are a match to TRBD2. Germline V lookup: CDR1 SQVTM, CDR2 ANQGSEA. V was pared by 3 bases and J by 7 bases, with 10 bases of the junction left unmatched. There are 16 residues in the CDR3. CDR3 nucleotide sequence: TGCAGCGTTGATTTCAGGGCGACTAGCGGGAGAAATGAGCAGTTCTTC. It is translated as CSVDFRATSGRNEQFF.